A single sample gave rise to the 29 T cell receptor beta chains below, sequenced in a study of blood T cell repertoires in COVID-19 (dated by TCRdb to 2020 to 2022). Libraries were prepared through the immunoSEQ multiplex PCR assay. TCRdb limited this immuneACCESS table to in-frame rearrangements with V and J called. A share of clones is missing; checked studies link under half to unresolved V genes, and the rest is unexplained. The sample table holds hundreds of thousands of clones, of which around 88% were seen once. The ten biggest clones cover around 6.5% of the sample. Sequenced material: peripheral blood. These receptors were taken from a young woman with COVID-19, enrolled during active disease.

This clone was observed once. The rearrangement links TRBV7-9 to TRBJ1-2; 8 nucleotides align to TRBD1. Germline assignment: CDR1 SEHNR and CDR2 FQNEAQ (reference sequence). This CDR3 has 13 residues. The V segment lost 4 bases and the J segment 3 bases; nucleotides outside the gene matches: 1. The CDR3 sequence: CASSSTGDYGYTF. CDR3 sequence (DNA): TGTGCCAGCAGCTCGACAGGGGACTATGGCTACACCTTC.

V gene TRBV15 combines with J gene TRBJ2-1; tentative D call: TRBD1 (6 bases). The CDR3 is 13 residues long. Per germline, CDR1 LNHNV and CDR2 YYDKDF (reference sequence). V was trimmed by 7 bases and J by 6 bases, leaving 13 bases between them. The CDR3 DNA sequence: TGTGCCACCAAAATACAGGGTTCCAATGAGCAGTTCTTC. Its translation is CATKIQGSNEQFF.

The chain has TRBV3-1 (or the pseudogene TRBV3-2) and TRBJ2-1; TRBD2 matches 10 bases. This CDR3 contains 18 residues. The junction had 11 bases not matched to a gene; V was cut back by 0 bases and J by 6 bases. Per the germline V gene, CDR1 is LGHDT and CDR2 is YNNKEL (reference sequence). The CDR3: CASSQDGLAGVGRNEQFF. For the CDR3, the DNA is TGTGCCAGCAGCCAAGATGGGCTAGCGGGAGTAGGACGCAATGAGCAGTTCTTC.

A single count supports this clone. The V call is TRBV12-3 or TRBV12-4, the J call TRBJ2-3; D unresolved. V lost 8 bases, J lost 8 bases, and 11 bases lay in between. The CDR3 runs to 11 residues. The CDR3 spells CASFITGTQYF. The CDR3 DNA is TGTGCCAGCTTTATTACCGGTACGCAGTATTTT.

The gene calls are TRBV11-2 and TRBJ2-3; TRBD2 matches at 11 bases. Germline-derived CDR1 and CDR2 are SGHAT and FQNNGV. This CDR3 has 14 residues. V lost 6 bases, J lost 9 bases, and 8 bases stayed unmatched. The CDR3, as DNA: TGTGCCAGCAGGGGTAGCGGGGGGGAACGGACGCAGTATTTT. Protein sequence: CASRGSGGERTQYF. The full variable domain, with the rest looked up from reference TRBV11-2 and TRBJ2-3, is EAGVAQSPRYKIIEKRQSVAFWCNPISGHATLYWYQQILGQGPKLLIQFQNNGVVDDSQLPKDRFSAERLKGVDSTLKIQPAKLEDSAVYLCASRGSGGERTQYFGPGTRLTVL.

The V call is TRBV4-2, the J call TRBJ1-6; 11 nucleotides agree with TRBD1. Germline loops: CDR1 LGHNA, CDR2 YNFKEQ. The junction had 5 bases not matched to a gene; V was cut back by 0 bases and J by 10 bases. This CDR3 is 16 amino acids long. The CDR3 nucleotides are TGTGCCAGCAGCCAAGATTCGGACAGGGGGCGATCACCCCTCCACTTT. This sequence encodes CASSQDSDRGRSPLHF.

The chain combines TRBV11-2 with TRBJ2-7, with TRBD1 matching 11 bases. V lost 5 bases to trimming and J lost 4 bases; unmatched junction nucleotides: 10. Per germline, CDR1 SGHAT and CDR2 FQNNGV. The CDR3 totals 16 residues. The CDR3 DNA sequence: TGTGCCAGCAGCCGCGGGACAGGGGGTCGGAATTACGAGCAGTACGTC. Translating gives CASSRGTGGRNYEQYV.

This clone was seen a single time. The chain uses TRBV12-3 or TRBV12-4 and TRBJ1-2; 7 bases are a match to TRBD1. The V segment lost 2 bases and the J segment 7 bases; nucleotides outside the gene matches: 4. The CDR3 is 13 amino acids. In DNA form, the CDR3 reads TGTGCCAGCAGTTTATGGCAGGGGGGTGGCTACACCTTC. Protein product: CASSLWQGGGYTF.

This chain uses TRBV5-6 with TRBJ2-1, with D tentatively TRBD2 (6 bases). The V gene's germline CDR1 is SGHDT and CDR2 YYEEEE. There are 15 residues in the CDR3. V was cut by 3 bases and J by 7 bases, with 17 bases left in between. CDR3 nucleotide sequence: TGTGCCAGCAGCTGGGGATGGTCCGGGGGTAATGAGCAGTTCTTC. It codes for CASSWGWSGGNEQFF.

This chain links TRBV4-1 with TRBJ1-5; D remains unclear. Germline V gene lookup returns CDR1 MGHRA and CDR2 YSYEKL. Trimming removed 1 base from V and 1 base from J, with 8 bases in between. This CDR3 has 15 amino acids. The CDR3 coding sequence is TGCGCCAGCAGCCAAGCTGGAGGGAGCAATCAGCCCCAGCATTTT. Translated, it gives CASSQAGGSNQPQHF.

The count of this clone is one. A junction boundary mismatches the germline segment, possibly from a read error. The gene calls are TRBV28 and TRBJ1-1, with 8 bases aligning to TRBD1. Germline lookup yields CDR1 MDHEN and CDR2 SYDVKM. This CDR3 has 14 residues. The CDR3 sequence: CASSLAGQGPIGVF. The CDR3 region has the DNA TGTGCCAGCAGTCTCGCTGGACAGGGCCCCATCGGGGTTTTT.

This chain links TRBV24-1 with TRBJ1-2; the D is unclear. Germline V gene lookup returns CDR1 KGHDR and CDR2 SFDVKD. The germline V and J ends were trimmed by 2 bases and 2 bases, with 2 bases remaining between them. The CDR3 has 12 amino acids. In nucleotides, the CDR3 is TGTGCCACCAGTGATTCGAACTATGGCTACACCTTC. This sequence encodes CATSDSNYGYTF.

For this clone: At one end, the junction sequence differs from germline, possibly due to a read error. The J gene is TRBJ2-2, the V gene TRBV3-1 (or the pseudogene TRBV3-2), with 13 bases fitting TRBD2. This CDR3 has 17 amino acids. Germline CDR1 is LGHDT and CDR2 is YNNKEL (reference sequence). DNA of the CDR3: TGTGCCAGCAGCCAAGATCTCGGACTAGCGGGAGTTCTACCCCGGGTTTTT. Its protein is CASSQDLGLAGVLPRVF.

V and J are TRBV13 and TRBJ2-1, with TRBD2 matching 15 bases. This CDR3 comprises 16 residues. In germline, CDR1 is PRHDT, CDR2 FYEKMQ (reference sequence). The J segment lost 10 bases and the V segment lost 3 bases, leaving 7 bases of the junction unmatched. The DNA for the CDR3 is TGTGCCAGCAGCTTCGGACTAGCGGGAGGGCCGTGGGAGCAGTTCTTC. This encodes CASSFGLAGGPWEQFF.

The rearrangement joins TRBV5-1 to TRBJ2-3, with 9 bases that match TRBD1. Germline V CDR1 and CDR2: SGHRS, YFSETQ. The CDR3 is made up of 16 amino acids. V lost 2 bases to trimming and J lost 5 bases; unmatched junction nucleotides: 9. The CDR3 DNA reads as TGCGCCAGCAGCTTCGGGACAGGGCTATCTCTAGATACGCAGTATTTT. Protein sequence: CASSFGTGLSLDTQYF.

This clone was picked up one time. This chain uses TRBV7-6 with TRBJ2-5; TRBD2 aligns across 7 bases. From germline, CDR1 is SGHVS and CDR2 FNYEAQ. There are 11 residues in the CDR3. Losses at the gene ends were 6 bases for V and 5 bases for J; bases not matched to a gene: 0. The CDR3 region is CASRGGETQYF. In nucleotides, the CDR3 is TGTGCCAGCAGGGGGGGGGAGACCCAGTACTTC.

V usage is TRBV6-2 or TRBV6-3 and J usage is TRBJ2-5, with a tentative D call TRBD1 (5 bases). V was trimmed by 3 bases and J by 2 bases, leaving 10 bases between them. The length of the CDR3 is 14 residues. Germline assignment: CDR1 MNHEY and CDR2 SVGEGT. This chain's CDR3 is CASSYQGLQETQYF. The CDR3 DNA reads TGTGCCAGCAGTTATCAGGGTCTACAAGAGACCCAGTACTTC.

The chain carries TRBV29-1 and TRBJ1-2, with 10 bases that match TRBD1. Germline loops: CDR1 SQVTM, CDR2 ANQGSEA. V was pared by 8 bases and J by 6 bases, with 15 bases of the junction left unmatched. This CDR3 is 15 amino acids long. CDR3 DNA sequence: TGCAGCTTTTATCCGGGACAGGGGAGGTTGGATGGCTACACCTTC. It specifies CSFYPGQGRLDGYTF. Full variable domain (outside the CDR3, taken from reference TRBV29-1 and TRBJ1-2): SAVISQKPSRDICQRGTSLTIQCQVDSQVTMMFWYRQQPGQSLTLIATANQGSEATYESGFVIDKFPISRPNLTFSTLTVSNMSPEDSSIYLCSFYPGQGRLDGYTFGSGTRLTVV.

The rearrangement links TRBV6-4 to TRBJ2-3; TRBD2 matches at 7 bases. Germline loops: CDR1 MRHNA, CDR2 SNTAGT. J gave up 3 bases and V 2 bases, and 2 bases lay outside the gene matches. This CDR3 is 14 amino acids long. DNA for the CDR3: TGTGCCAGCAGTGACGGGGGGGAGACAGATACGCAGTATTTT. This sequence encodes CASSDGGETDTQYF.

V usage is TRBV10-3 and J usage is TRBJ1-5; 7 bases map to TRBD1. Losses at the gene ends were 0 bases for V and 7 bases for J; bases not matched to a gene: 6. The CDR3 covers 15 residues. Germline values: CDR1 ENHRY, CDR2 SYGVKD. The CDR3 sequence: CAISESPTGVQPQHF. Written as DNA, the CDR3 is TGTGCCATCAGTGAGTCTCCCACAGGGGTCCAGCCCCAGCATTTT.

This sequence joins TRBV19 and TRBJ2-1; D might be TRBD1 (5 bases). Germline-derived CDR1 and CDR2 are LNHDA and SQIVND (reference sequence). CDR3 length: 16 amino acids. Deletions cut 3 bases from V and 10 bases from J, with 22 bases between. The CDR3 DNA sequence: TGTGCCAGTAGTATGCAGGGCAGGGCTCTTACACGGGAGCAGTTCTTC. Translating gives CASSMQGRALTREQFF.

The V call is TRBV4-1, the J call TRBJ2-1; a weak D match, TRBD1 (5 bases). The CDR3 sequence is 13 residues long. Looked up from germline, CDR1 is MGHRA and CDR2 is YSYEKL. V was trimmed by 9 bases and J by 3 bases, leaving 12 bases between them. The CDR3 here is CASSGTGYNEQFF. In DNA, the CDR3 is TGCGCCAGTTCTGGCACAGGCTACAATGAGCAGTTCTTC.

The J gene is TRBJ2-5, the V gene TRBV28; TRBD1 agrees at 10 bases. The CDR3 spans 14 residues. CDR1 is MDHEN and CDR2 is SYDVKM in the germline V gene. V lost 8 bases to trimming and J lost 5 bases; unmatched junction nucleotides: 8. The CDR3 DNA follows: TGTGCCAGCTGGGGGACAGGGGCTGGGGAGACCCAGTACTTC. The encoded protein is CASWGTGAGETQYF.

CDR3 sequence: CASSRDRGRQETQYF. The CDR3 region has the DNA TGTGCCAGCAGCCGGGACAGGGGGAGACAAGAGACCCAGTACTTC. The chain combines TRBV28 with TRBJ2-5; TRBD1 aligns across 11 bases. This CDR3 spans 15 amino acids. Germline values: CDR1 MDHEN, CDR2 SYDVKM. The V segment lost 6 bases and the J segment 2 bases; nucleotides outside the gene matches: 5.

This clone has a handful of counts. The chain combines TRBV5-1 with TRBJ2-3, with a weak D call TRBD2 (6 bases). The CDR3 is 15 residues long. Trimming left V 0 bases short and J 0 bases short, with 8 bases between. Germline CDR1 SGHRS, CDR2 YFSETQ. CDR3 sequence reads: CASSLEGTSTDTQYF. CDR3 nucleotide sequence: TGCGCCAGCAGCTTGGAGGGGACTAGCACAGATACGCAGTATTTT.

The gene calls are TRBV14 and TRBJ2-1; the D is unclear. Trimming removed 1 base at V and 0 bases at J, with 4 bases between. CDR3 length equals 14 residues. Germline V gives CDR1 SGHDN, CDR2 FVKESK. The CDR3: CASSQVSSYNEQFF. The DNA for the CDR3 is TGTGCCAGCAGCCAAGTCTCCTCCTACAATGAGCAGTTCTTC.

This chain connects TRBV5-5 to TRBJ2-7; D not resolved. Germline CDR1 and CDR2: SGHKS and YYEKEE (reference sequence). V shed 2 bases and J shed 2 bases, with 11 bases lying between them. The CDR3 spans 14 residues. The CDR3 DNA sequence: TGTGCCAGCAGCTTCCCTACGAGTACCTACGAGCAGTACTTC. It codes for CASSFPTSTYEQYF.

This chain uses TRBV3-1 (or the pseudogene TRBV3-2) with TRBJ2-1; 8 bases line up with TRBD1. J lost 12 bases, V lost 0 bases, and 13 bases had no gene match. Germline CDR1 LGHDT, CDR2 YNNKEL (reference sequence). CDR3 length: 16 residues. The CDR3 here is CASSQDVSGGGPMQFF. CDR3 in DNA: TGTGCCAGCAGCCAAGATGTGTCAGGGGGCGGCCCAATGCAGTTCTTC.

The chain has TRBV19 and TRBJ2-7; D unresolved. V was pared by 2 bases and J by 0 bases, with 8 bases between. CDR1 and CDR2 (germline): LNHDA, SQIVND (reference sequence). This CDR3 contains 14 residues. The CDR3 DNA reads TGTGCCAGTAGTATAACGGGTACCTCCTACGAGCAGTACTTC. It yields the protein CASSITGTSYEQYF.